This T cell receptor (beta chain) was identified during a study of siplizumab effects on memory and regulatory T cells. It was 100,000 or so TCR templates that were assayed per sample. The table came from immunoSEQ multiplex PCR; TCRdb's copy has only in-frame clones and leaves some out. The sample contains roughly 26,000 clones, roughly 82% of which appear only once. Germline V gives CDR1 SGHRS, CDR2 YFSETQ. This CDR3 is 14 amino acids long. V shed 2 bases and J 6 bases; nucleotides not matched to a gene: 7. On this clone itself: Its antigen is not identified.

Notes on the study in general: Of the proliferating CD4+ or CD8+ clones, roughly 75-96% lacked a naive or memory phenotype that could be assigned. Naive T cell populations appeared to exhibit greater diversity than memory cells and appeared to be major alloresponse contributors. Alloreactive sequences that could be traced to unstimulated CD4+ memory cells showed a significant reduction under siplizumab.

The gene calls are TRBV5-1 and TRBJ2-7; TRBD1 aligns across 8 bases. This clonotype was sampled from a human donor in good health. Sequencing was carried out using memory CD4+ T cells sorted from blood. The CDR3: CASSFKDRGTEQYF. The CDR3 coding sequence is TGCGCCAGCAGCTTCAAAGACAGGGGAACCGAGCAGTACTTC.